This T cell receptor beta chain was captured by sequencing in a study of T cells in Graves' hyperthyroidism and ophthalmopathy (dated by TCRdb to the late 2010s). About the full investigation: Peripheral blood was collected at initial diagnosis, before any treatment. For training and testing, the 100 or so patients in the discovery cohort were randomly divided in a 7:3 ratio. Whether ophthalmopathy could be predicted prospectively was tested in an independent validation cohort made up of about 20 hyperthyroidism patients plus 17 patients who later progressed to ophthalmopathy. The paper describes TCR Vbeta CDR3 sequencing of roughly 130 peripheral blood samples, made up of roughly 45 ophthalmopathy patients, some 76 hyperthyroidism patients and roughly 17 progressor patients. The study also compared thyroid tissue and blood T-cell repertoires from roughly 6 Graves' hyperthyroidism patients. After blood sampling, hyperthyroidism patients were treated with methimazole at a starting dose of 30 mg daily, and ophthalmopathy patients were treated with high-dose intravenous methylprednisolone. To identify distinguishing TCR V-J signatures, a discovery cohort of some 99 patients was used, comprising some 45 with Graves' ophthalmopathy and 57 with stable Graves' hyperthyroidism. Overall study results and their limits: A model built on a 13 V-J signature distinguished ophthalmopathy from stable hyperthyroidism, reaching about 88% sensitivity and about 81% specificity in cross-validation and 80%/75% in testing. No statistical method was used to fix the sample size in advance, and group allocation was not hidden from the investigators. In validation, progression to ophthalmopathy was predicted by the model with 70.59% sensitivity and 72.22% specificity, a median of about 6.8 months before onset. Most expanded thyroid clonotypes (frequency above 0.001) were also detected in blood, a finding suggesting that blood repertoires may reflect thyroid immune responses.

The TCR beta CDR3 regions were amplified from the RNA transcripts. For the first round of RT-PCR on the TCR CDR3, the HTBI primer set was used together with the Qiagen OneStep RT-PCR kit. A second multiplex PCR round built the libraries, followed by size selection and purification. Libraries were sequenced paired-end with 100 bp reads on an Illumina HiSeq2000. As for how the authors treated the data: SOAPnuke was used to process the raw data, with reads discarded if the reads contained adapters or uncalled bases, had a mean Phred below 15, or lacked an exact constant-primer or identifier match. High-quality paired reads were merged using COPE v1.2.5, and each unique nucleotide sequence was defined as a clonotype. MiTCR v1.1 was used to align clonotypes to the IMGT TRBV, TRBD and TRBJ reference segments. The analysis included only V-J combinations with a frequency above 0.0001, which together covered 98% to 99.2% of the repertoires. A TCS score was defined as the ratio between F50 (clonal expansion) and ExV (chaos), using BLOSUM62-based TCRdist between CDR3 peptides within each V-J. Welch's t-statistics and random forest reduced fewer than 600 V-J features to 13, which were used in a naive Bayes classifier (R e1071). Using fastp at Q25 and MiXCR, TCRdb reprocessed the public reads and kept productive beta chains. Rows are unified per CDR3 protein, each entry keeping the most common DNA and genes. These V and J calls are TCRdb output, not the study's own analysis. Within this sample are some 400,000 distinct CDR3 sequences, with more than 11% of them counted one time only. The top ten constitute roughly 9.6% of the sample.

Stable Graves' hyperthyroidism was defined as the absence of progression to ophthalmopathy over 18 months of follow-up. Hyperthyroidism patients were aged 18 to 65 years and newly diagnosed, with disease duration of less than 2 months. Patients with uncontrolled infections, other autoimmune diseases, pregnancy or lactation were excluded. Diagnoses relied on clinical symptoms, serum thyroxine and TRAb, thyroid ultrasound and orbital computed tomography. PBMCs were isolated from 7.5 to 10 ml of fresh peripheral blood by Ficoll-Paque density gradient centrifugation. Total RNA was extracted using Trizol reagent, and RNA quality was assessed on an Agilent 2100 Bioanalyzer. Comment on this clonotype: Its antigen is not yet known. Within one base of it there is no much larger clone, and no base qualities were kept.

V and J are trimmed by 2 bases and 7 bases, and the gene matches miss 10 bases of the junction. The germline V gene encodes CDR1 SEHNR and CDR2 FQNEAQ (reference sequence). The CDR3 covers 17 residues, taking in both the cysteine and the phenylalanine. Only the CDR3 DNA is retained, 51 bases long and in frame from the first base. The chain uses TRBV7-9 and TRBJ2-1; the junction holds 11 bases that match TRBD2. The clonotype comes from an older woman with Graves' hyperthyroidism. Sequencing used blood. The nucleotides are TGTGCCAGCAGCTTAAGATGGGCTAGCGGGAGGTGGAATGAGCAGTTCTTC. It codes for CASSLRWASGRWNEQFF.